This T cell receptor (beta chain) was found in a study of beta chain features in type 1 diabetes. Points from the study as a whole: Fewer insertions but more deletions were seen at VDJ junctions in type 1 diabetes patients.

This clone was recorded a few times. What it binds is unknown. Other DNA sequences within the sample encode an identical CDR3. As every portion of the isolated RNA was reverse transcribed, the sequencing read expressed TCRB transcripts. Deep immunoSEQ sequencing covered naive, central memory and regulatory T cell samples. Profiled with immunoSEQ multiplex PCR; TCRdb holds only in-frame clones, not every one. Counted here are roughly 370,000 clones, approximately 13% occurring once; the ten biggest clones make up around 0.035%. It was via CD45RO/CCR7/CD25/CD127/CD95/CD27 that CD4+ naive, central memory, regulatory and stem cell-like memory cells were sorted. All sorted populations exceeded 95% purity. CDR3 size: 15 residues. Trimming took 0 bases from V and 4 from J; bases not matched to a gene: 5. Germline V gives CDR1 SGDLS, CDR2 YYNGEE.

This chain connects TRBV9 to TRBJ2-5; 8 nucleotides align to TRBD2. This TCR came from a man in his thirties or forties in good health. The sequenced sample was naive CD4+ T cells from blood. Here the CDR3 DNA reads TGTGCCAGCAGCGTAGCGGGGGGGTTACGAGAGACCCAGTACTTC. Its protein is CASSVAGGLRETQYF.